Listed below are T cell receptor beta chains from one sample, sequenced in a study of CD4+ T cells in melanoma. Sequencing used immunoSEQ multiplex PCR; TCRdb keeps in-frame clones, though not all of them. The top ten hold roughly 21% of the sample, which has 9,900 or so clones, roughly 78% seen once. The sequenced sample consisted of cells from a culture (not recorded whether cultured in vitro). These TCRs come from a human donor with melanoma. Each CDR3 is given with its conserved first and last residue. A D gene is named only where the DNA matches it firmly. A row's size may be missing; if present it is once, few, many or a size class.

d_call	v_call	j_call	cdr3_length	clone_size	cdr3_nt	cdr3_aa
-	TRBV18	TRBJ2-1	12	-	TGTGCCAGCTCAACGGAGTACAATGAGCAGTTCTTC	CASSTEYNEQFF
-	TRBV7-2	TRBJ1-2	15	once	TGTGCCAGCAGCTTAGTTCCCGGTGGCGCCTATGGCTACACCTTC	CASSLVPGGAYGYTF
TRBD1	TRBV6-5	TRBJ2-1	14	once	TGTGCCAGCAGTCGTGACAGGGGTTACAATGAGCAGTTCTTC	CASSRDRGYNEQFF
TRBD1	TRBV6-5	TRBJ1-6	16	-	TGTGCCAGCAGTTACTCCTTTGGGACAGCCGATTCACCCCTCCACTTT	CASSYSFGTADSPLHF
-	TRBV19	TRBJ2-7	13	-	TGTGCCAGTAGTATGGTTGGGGGCTACGAGCAGTACTTC	CASSMVGGYEQYF
-	TRBV6-5	TRBJ2-1	13	few	TGTGCCAGCAGTTACCTTATGAGCAATGAGCAGTTCTTC	CASSYLMSNEQFF
-	TRBV2	TRBJ2-7	13	-	TGTGCCAGCGCGTATCCGGTTTCCTACGAGCAGTACTTC	CASAYPVSYEQYF
TRBD1	TRBV6-6	TRBJ1-1	14	-	TGTGCCAGCAGTGGACAGGGAAAGAACACTGAAGCTTTCTTT	CASSGQGKNTEAFF
TRBD2	TRBV9	TRBJ2-5	17	-	TGTGCCAGCAGCGTAGGAGCGGGGGGGTATAATCCCGAGACCCAGTACTTC	CASSVGAGGYNPETQYF
-	TRBV11-2	TRBJ2-5	15	-	TGTGCCAGCAGCCTTGGGGGGGCGGAGGAGGAGACCCAGTACTTC	CASSLGGAEEETQYF
-	TRBV5-1	TRBJ2-5	13	-	TGCGCCAGCAGTTGGGACATTATGGGGACCCAGTACTTC	CASSWDIMGTQYF
TRBD2	TRBV9	TRBJ2-1	16	-	TGTGCCAGCAGCGTAGGGGGGGGGTACTCCTACAATGAGCAGTTCTTC	CASSVGGGYSYNEQFF
-	TRBV5-1	TRBJ1-1	15	once	TGCGCCAGCAGCTTGGGGGACCTTCCGGCCACTGAAGCTTTCTTT	CASSLGDLPATEAFF
-	TRBV10-1	TRBJ2-7	13	-	TGCGCCAGCAGTGAGTCGTCCAGGAAGGAGCAGTACTTC	CASSESSRKEQYF
-	TRBV5-6	TRBJ1-6	15	once	TGTGCCAGCAGCGGATACAGGAGGTATAATTCACCCCTCCACTTT	CASSGYRRYNSPLHF
TRBD1	TRBV19	TRBJ1-5	16	-	TGTGCCAGTAGTTCAACCGGGACAGTGAGCAATCAGCCCCAGCATTTT	CASSSTGTVSNQPQHF
-	TRBV5-5	TRBJ1-2	16	-	TGTGCCAGCAGCTTGGCTAGCACGACAACTAACTATGGCTACACCTTC	CASSLASTTTNYGYTF
-	TRBV15	TRBJ2-5	15	-	TGTGCCACCAGCAGACCGGGACATCTTAGTGAGACCCAGTACTTC	CATSRPGHLSETQYF
-	TRBV14	TRBJ1-3	13	-	TGTGCCAGCAGCCCCTCGGGTGGGAACACCATATATTTT	CASSPSGGNTIYF
-	TRBV5-1	TRBJ2-7	13	-	TGCGCCAGCAGCTCGACAGTCTCCTACGAGCAGTACTTC	CASSSTVSYEQYF
-	TRBV2	TRBJ1-1	14	-	TGTGCCAGCAGCCCGCACGAACAGAACACTGAAGCTTTCTTT	CASSPHEQNTEAFF
-	TRBV11-2	TRBJ2-5	16	-	TGTGCCAGCAGCTTAGCCGGAGGGGGGGCCAGAGAGACCCAGTACTTC	CASSLAGGGARETQYF
TRBD1	TRBV5-1	TRBJ1-1	15	-	TGCGCCAGCAGCTGGACAGGGAATCGGAACACTGAAGCTTTCTTT	CASSWTGNRNTEAFF
-	TRBV6-5	TRBJ1-1	12	-	TGTGCCAGCAGGACGGACTCCGCTGAAGCTTTCTTT	CASRTDSAEAFF
TRBD1	TRBV6-4	TRBJ2-1	14	-	TGTGCCACCAGACCGGGACAGGGATTCAATGAGCAGTTCTTC	CATRPGQGFNEQFF
TRBD1	TRBV10-1	TRBJ1-1	13	few	TGCGCCAGCAGCCGGGACAGGAACACTGAAGCTTTCTTT	CASSRDRNTEAFF
TRBD2	TRBV4-1	TRBJ2-3	17	-	TGCGCCAGCAGCCAAATGGGACTAGCGGGGGGGACAGATACGCAGTATTTT	CASSQMGLAGGTDTQYF
-	TRBV15	TRBJ2-4	14	-	TGTGCCACCAGCAGAGAATTATCCTCGCCTTTTCAGTACTTC	CATSRELSSPFQYF
-	TRBV3-1/TRBV3-2	TRBJ1-2	14	-	TGTGCCAGCAGCCCAGTCCAGGGATTCCATGGCTACACCTTC	CASSPVQGFHGYTF
-	TRBV7-9	TRBJ1-5	14	-	TGTGCCAGCAGCCTTCGGGGGGTCGGACAGCCCCAGCATTTT	CASSLRGVGQPQHF
TRBD2	TRBV7-9	TRBJ2-3	16	few	TGTGCCAGCAGCTTACGGGGGGGCCTGGGTACAGATACGCAGTATTTT	CASSLRGGLGTDTQYF